The present T cell receptor (beta chain) was sequenced within a study of identical twins. Study findings and constraints: Excess sharing between twins was weaker in beta out-of-frame sequences. In cord blood, abundant beta clonotypes had fewer insertions; memory showed no trend.

The germline V gene encodes CDR1 SGHRS and CDR2 YFSETQ. CDR3 length equals 16 residues. Regarding this clonotype: What it binds is unknown. One junction end disagrees with the germline gene, perhaps due to a read error.

Addition of a universal primer site occurred through template switching, and cDNA carried unique molecular identifiers. Using its own MiXCR run on the 5' RACE reads, TCRdb lists one record per CDR3 protein. The sample lists some 1,600,000 distinct CDR3 sequences; less than 40% were seen once. The sample comprised cord blood. This clonotype was sampled from a newborn girl in good health. The gene calls are TRBV5-1 and TRBJ2-3; D unresolved. DNA for the CDR3: TGCGCCAGCAGCTTGGGGGCCAGTTGGGTCACAGATACGCGGTATTTT. It encodes CASSLGASWVTDTRYF. The whole variable domain, remainder taken from reference TRBV5-1 and TRBJ2-3, is KAGVTQTPRYLIKTRGQQVTLSCSPISGHRSVSWYQQTPGQGLQFLFEYFSETQRNKGNFPGRFSGRQFSNSRSEMNVSTLELGDSALYLCASSLGASWVTDTRYFGPGTRLTVL.